The clone carrying this TCR beta chain was counted only a few times. Its antigen is as yet unknown. This sample is drawn from a study of beta chain features in type 1 diabetes. Notes on the study in general: Junctions at VDJ sites from type 1 diabetes patients had fewer insertions and more deletions. Patients' naive, central memory and Treg TCRB repertoires seemed closer to one another than those of healthy donors. All four CD4+ subsets from Type 1 diabetes patients carried moderately but significantly shorter TCRB CDR3s.

The CDR3 contains 15 residues. The germline CDR1 and CDR2 sequences are SGHNT and YYREEE (reference sequence). The V gene lost 4 bases and the J gene lost 5 bases, with 15 bases spanning the gap. All of the isolated RNA was reverse transcribed, so expressed TCRB transcripts were sequenced. The assay was immunoSEQ multiplex PCR, and TCRdb's table has in-frame clones only and misses some. Among more than 140,000 clones listed, 9.7% were seen once. Blood was collected once per donor into heparin, averaging around 120 mL. The sequencing sample was made of central memory CD4+ T cells from blood. This receptor was taken from a woman aged 35 to 49 in good health. The chain joins TRBV5-4 to TRBJ1-4; no definite D call. The CDR3 reads CASSATREINEKLFF. In DNA form, the CDR3 reads TGTGCCAGCAGCGCGACCCGGGAGATCAATGAAAAACTGTTTTTT.